A selection of T cell receptor beta chains follows, all from one sample in a study of blood T cell repertoires in COVID-19. TCRdb's table, derived via immunoSEQ multiplex PCR, lists solely in-frame clones and lacks some. The sample contains approximately 200,000 clones, about 85% of which appear only once. Sequenced material: PBMCs or T cells enriched from blood (not recorded which). The receptors here all came from a woman younger than 45 who had recovered from COVID-19. The CDR3 runs from the conserved cysteine through the conserved F or W. A D gene is named only where the DNA matches it firmly. Size tells how often a clone was seen (once, few, many) or the class of an expanded clone, and some rows leave it out.

d_call	j_call	clone_size	v_call	cdr3_length	cdr3_aa	cdr3_nt
NA	TRBJ1-2	NA	TRBV19	15	CASSTGRGKVDGYTF	TGTGCCAGTAGTACCGGGCGCGGGAAGGTGGATGGCTACACCTTC
TRBD1	TRBJ1-2	NA	TRBV9	16	CASSVGQGQGVGGYTF	TGTGCCAGCAGCGTAGGGCAGGGACAGGGCGTAGGTGGCTACACCTTC
TRBD2	TRBJ2-3	NA	TRBV7-2	16	CASSLVGRGDTDTQYF	TGTGCCAGCAGCTTAGTCGGACGGGGGGACACAGATACGCAGTATTTT
NA	TRBJ1-2	NA	TRBV19	18	CASSRSGQGRGANYGYTF	TGTGCCAGTAGTCGATCTGGGCAGGGTAGAGGAGCTAACTATGGCTACACCTTC
NA	TRBJ1-3	NA	TRBV12-3/TRBV12-4	13	CASREFSGNTIYF	TGTGCCAGCAGGGAGTTCTCTGGAAACACCATATATTTT
NA	TRBJ1-5	NA	TRBV5-1	14	CASSLAGQDQPQHF	TGCGCCAGCAGCTTGGCAGGGCAAGATCAGCCCCAGCATTTT
NA	TRBJ1-4	NA	TRBV7-7	15	CASSRFEGTDEKLFF	TGTGCCAGCAGCCGATTCGAGGGAACGGATGAAAAACTGTTTTTT
TRBD1	TRBJ1-1	NA	TRBV6-2/TRBV6-3	16	CASSYHGTGRNTEAFF	TGTGCCAGCAGTTACCACGGGACAGGGAGGAACACTGAAGCTTTCTTT
NA	TRBJ1-1	NA	TRBV30	14	CAYGPGRVNTEAFF	TGTGCCTACGGTCCGGGGAGGGTGAACACTGAAGCTTTCTTT
TRBD1	TRBJ1-4	few	TRBV15	17	CATSRDKGQGLDEKLFF	TGTGCCACCAGCAGAGACAAGGGACAGGGTCTAGACGAAAAACTGTTTTTT
TRBD1	TRBJ2-3	NA	TRBV6-5	15	CASSYRQGVPDTQYF	TGTGCCAGCAGTTACAGACAGGGGGTCCCAGATACGCAGTATTTT
NA	TRBJ2-1	NA	TRBV7-3	14	CASSLGWGDNEQFF	TGTGCCAGCAGCTTGGGATGGGGGGATAATGAGCAGTTCTTC